The text below deals with one T cell receptor beta chain. As handled by the study authors: How many nucleated cells were present was estimated from reference gene primer amplification. Assay used: immunoSEQ multiplex PCR; TCRdb lists only in-frame clones, some missing. That table is the source of V, J and clone size, and D and trimming were worked out from the DNA. Here the sample spans 270,000 or so clones, 75% to 90% being singletons. The data were obtained in a study of blood T cell repertoires in COVID-19. The overall study: Samples taken during acute and convalescent COVID-19 were collected in the United States, Italy and Spain. PBMCs, B-cell-depleted T cells, or T cells were the source of the cDNA or gDNA that made up the material.

The germline V gene encodes CDR1 SNHLY and CDR2 FYNNEI. J was trimmed by 5 bases and V by 4 bases; bases with no gene match: 2. There are 13 residues in the CDR3. The sequence came from a woman between 25 and 40 years old with active or convalescent COVID-19. This chain links TRBV2 with TRBJ1-1; 9 bases fit TRBD1. Sequencing used peripheral blood. The CDR3 bases are TGTGCCAGCAGTGGACAGGGGGGGACTGAAGCTTTCTTT. It encodes CASSGQGGTEAFF.